This T cell receptor beta chain originates from a study of blood T cell repertoires in COVID-19 (dated by TCRdb to the early 2020s). With regard to the full study: Collaborator samples came from the United States, Italy and Spain and covered acute and convalescent phases of COVID-19. The prospective study material was composed of cDNA or gDNA derived from T cells, B-cell-depleted T cells, or PBMCs. Subjects who had been exposed to COVID-19, were actively infected with it, or had recovered from it provided the deeply sampled blood TCRbeta repertoires that made up the dataset. The repertoires were released in a freely available public database meant as a resource for research on the immune response to SARS-CoV-2. The samples were drawn from two sources: the first 160 participants of the ongoing ImmuneRACE study, and some 1,300 subjects contributed by 6 global collaborators. Nearly every sample came with metadata listing a de-identified subject ID, COVID-19 status, age in years and sex. HLA class I and class II types, where available, came from metadata supplied by the sample provider rather than from assay-based typing.

TCRbeta CDR3 regions were amplified from genomic DNA using the immunoSEQ Assay, a bias-controlled multiplex PCR. The authors' analysis ran thus. The number of nucleated cells in each sample was estimated by amplification of reference gene primers within the assay. To quantify the absolute abundance of each unique TCRbeta CDR3 rearrangement, sequence reads were collapsed and filtered. Productive Simpson clonality was computed per sample as the square root of Simpson's diversity index over productive rearrangements. Drawn from immuneACCESS, this table holds only the in-frame rearrangements with V and J called that TCRdb kept. Clones are partly lost; checked studies trace under half to an unresolved V gene and leave the rest unexplained. D and trimming were read from the DNA, whereas the V and J calls and clone size are those reported in that table. The sample has more than 100,000 clones on record, around 87% of them singletons. The ten largest clones represent 2% to 2.5% of the sample.

Comments on this clone: Its specific antigen is unknown. No quality values exist for individual bases; no much larger clone is one base distant.

Trimming at the junction amounts to 4 bases on V and 1 base on J, and the germline ends lie 14 bases apart. The germline V gene provides CDR1 SGHTA and CDR2 FQGNSA. The CDR3 covers 15 residues, taking in both the cysteine and the phenylalanine. CDR3 DNA only is kept here, 45 bases in frame from base 1. Results and caveats for the whole study, not just this receptor: The amount of clinical and demographic metadata varied by source and participant and was provided uncurated.

Whole blood was collected in K2EDTA tubes by collaborating institutions according to the institutions' own protocols. For TCRbeta analysis, collaborators shipped samples as frozen whole blood, isolated PBMCs, or DNA extracted from either of those sample types. Sample: peripheral blood. Recombination joined TRBV7-2 with TRBJ2-7; TRBD1 might be the D gene, on 5 matching bases. This receptor was identified in a man aged 50 or older with active COVID-19. The CDR3 reads as follows: CASSSIPTGSYEQYF. Read as DNA, the sequence is TGTGCCAGCAGCTCCATACCTACAGGATCCTACGAGCAGTACTTC.